The TCR beta chain described here comes from a study of early T cells in non-severe SARS-CoV-2 infection. Individually, cDNA molecules had unique molecular identifiers attached to them. TCRdb analysed the 5' RACE reads with MiXCR anew, one entry per CDR3 protein. Of roughly 33,000 distinct CDR3 sequences listed, under 6% are singletons. This TCR derives from an adult who was a healthcare worker with PCR-confirmed SARS-CoV-2 infection or an uninfected control (not recorded which). Sequencing input: whole blood.

CDR3 residues: CASIPGRSTVLNTEAFF. The DNA for the CDR3 is TGTGCCAGCATACCGGGCAGGAGCACCGTACTGAACACTGAAGCTTTCTTT. The chain uses TRBV2 and TRBJ1-1, with D uncertain. Germline V gene lookup returns CDR1 SNHLY and CDR2 FYNNEI. Trimming removed 7 bases at V and 0 bases at J, with 21 bases between. This CDR3 comprises 17 residues. Based on the CDR3 plus reference TRBV2 and TRBJ1-1, the full variable domain is EPEVTQTPSHQVTQMGQEVILRCVPISNHLYFYWYRQILGQKVEFLVSFYNNEISEKSEIFDDQFSVERPDGSNFTLKIRSTKLEDSAMYFCASIPGRSTVLNTEAFFGQGTRLTVV.